This TCR beta chain was profiled in a study of response to subunit inactivated influenza vaccine. CDR1 ENHRY and CDR2 SYGVKD come from the germline V gene. Losses at the gene ends were 7 bases for V and 1 base for J; bases not matched to a gene: 10. The CDR3 covers 18 residues. TCRdb re-called the RT-PCR reads with MiXCR, one entry per CDR3 protein. The profile covers more than 550,000 distinct CDR3 sequences, with approximately 11% appearing a single time and more than 9.5% taken by the ten largest. This clonotype showed up just a few times. Another study also made use of these data, one on T cells expressing NK-cell markers. Per that paper: It was by 5'RACE template switching with UMIs that TCR beta cDNA was made.

The receptor comes from a man aged 45-65 years who received an inactivated influenza vaccine. This chain connects TRBV10-3 to TRBJ2-3, with 14 bases matching TRBD2. The input for sequencing was PBMCs from blood, taken on the day of vaccination. The CDR3 coding sequence is TGTGCCATCACCGCCGTCCTGACTAGCGGGAGGGGCACAGATACGCAGTATTTT. Its translation is CAITAVLTSGRGTDTQYF.